This T cell receptor (beta chain) was identified during a study of OX40 agonist ivuxolimab in advanced cancers. Profiled with immunoSEQ multiplex PCR; TCRdb holds only in-frame clones, not every one. The data show 15,000 to 20,000 clones, roughly 87% seen once. V gave up 1 base and J gave up 5 bases, with 5 bases separating them. The CDR3 covers 12 residues. Germline CDR1 is LGHNA and CDR2 is YNFKEQ. The V and J genes are TRBV4-2 and TRBJ1-1; D gene uncertain. This specimen was CD4+ or CD8+ T cells sorted from blood, taken in a trial of the OX40 agonist ivuxolimab. This clonotype was sampled from an adult with an advanced solid tumor such as melanoma, head and neck, liver or kidney cancer. The CDR3 DNA is TGTGCCAGCAGCCAAGGTTCGACTGAAGCTTTCTTT. Amino acids: CASSQGSTEAFF.